These 20 T cell receptor beta chains were sequenced from one sample in a study of regulatory T cells in long-lasting Graves disease. Through Arm-PCR of CDR3 regions and iRepertoire HTBI primers, TCR beta libraries were built. TCRdb reanalysed the multiplex PCR reads using MiXCR and keeps one entry per CDR3 protein. The table shows hundreds of thousands of distinct CDR3 sequences, with around 20% occurring only once. Stated time point: persistent/refractory GD, antithyroid drugs over 5 years with positive TRAb. The TCR library was made from RNA extracted from PBMCs. Source: peripheral blood mononuclear cells (PBMCs), taken when the disease was refractory, from a patient treated with antithyroid drugs. The source of these receptors is a female donor with Graves disease.

This clonotype came up many times. This rearrangement joins TRBV7-2 to TRBJ2-7, with 7 bases identical to TRBD1. Per the germline V gene, CDR1 is SGHTA and CDR2 is FQGNSA. Germline trimming cut 8 bases from V and 2 bases from J; bases unmatched to any gene: 24. CDR3 length: 19 amino acids. CDR3 sequence reads: CASFAIFMPTGTDAYEQYF. The CDR3 DNA reads TGTGCCAGCTTCGCGATCTTTATGCCAACCGGGACAGACGCCTACGAGCAGTACTTC.

This clonotype has a handful of counts. DNA of the CDR3: TGCGCCAGCAGCTTAAGGGGGCTGGAAGGCACAGATACGCAGTATTTT. Amino acid sequence: CASSLRGLEGTDTQYF. V and J are TRBV5-1 and TRBJ2-3, with 7 nucleotides matching TRBD1. J gave up 1 base and V 2 bases, and 7 bases lay outside the gene matches. Germline assignment: CDR1 SGHRS and CDR2 YFSETQ. The CDR3 is 16 residues long.

The rearrangement uses TRBV20-1 and TRBJ2-7; D gene uncertain. Germline V gives CDR1 DFQATT, CDR2 SNEGSKA (reference sequence). Trimming removed 5 bases from V and 5 bases from J, with 10 bases in between. This CDR3 region has 11 residues. DNA for the CDR3: TGCAGTGCTCCCCTGTATAACGAGCAGTACTTC. Translated, it gives CSAPLYNEQYF.

Remarks on this clonotype: A much larger clonotype is one base distant, so this may be a read error. V and J are TRBV5-1 and TRBJ1-6, with 7 bases matching TRBD1. Germline CDR1 and CDR2: SGHRS and YFSETQ. The CDR3 length is 14 residues. The trim removed 4 bases at V and 10 bases at J, leaving 8 bases unmatched. CDR3 sequence (DNA): TGCGCCAGCAGCCCGACAGCAGGGGGGTCACCCCTCCACTTT. Its translation: CASSPTAGGSPLHF.

This clonotype appeared many times. The chain has TRBV7-3 and TRBJ2-7; the match to TRBD2 covers 9 bases. The CDR3 is 15 residues long. CDR1 is SGHTA and CDR2 is FQGTGA in the germline V gene. After removal of 5 bases from V and 6 bases from J, the junction contained 11 bases not matched to a gene. The CDR3 loop reads CASSPLGGRAGEQYF. CDR3 DNA sequence: TGTGCCAGCAGCCCCCTCGGCGGGAGGGCTGGCGAGCAGTACTTC.

Details on this clonotype: A much larger clonotype is one base distant, so this may be a read error. The chain has TRBV6-1 and TRBJ1-1; the D gene is possibly TRBD1 (5 bases). This CDR3 contains 14 residues. Trimming cost V 7 bases and J 4 bases, with 16 bases left between them. CDR1 MNHNS and CDR2 SASEGT come from the germline V gene. The CDR3: CASIFRERSTEAFF. Here the CDR3 DNA reads TGTGCCAGCATTTTCAGGGAGAGGAGCACTGAAGCTTTCTTT.

J is TRBJ2-7 and V is TRBV6-7; D perhaps matches TRBD1 (5 bases). TRBV6-7 is identified as an open reading frame with a role that is uncertain. The CDR3 contains 18 residues. Trimming cost V 0 bases and J 0 bases, with 18 bases left between them. In nucleotides, the CDR3 is TGTGCCAGCAGTTACTCAGGGGTCGGCGAGAGAGGCTCCTACGAGCAGTACTTC. It is translated as CASSYSGVGERGSYEQYF.

This clonotype was counted many times. The rearrangement joins TRBV20-1 to TRBJ1-1; no definite D call. Per germline, CDR1 DFQATT and CDR2 SNEGSKA (reference sequence). V lost 0 bases and J 8 bases, leaving 10 bases between the germline ends. This CDR3 has 12 amino acids. The CDR3 is CSARDLIHEAFF. Written as DNA, the CDR3 is TGCAGTGCTAGAGATCTTATTCACGAAGCTTTCTTT.

This chain links TRBV5-1 with TRBJ1-1; D is perhaps TRBD1 (6 bases). The CDR3 loop spans 14 amino acids. The V end was cut by 4 bases, the J end by 1 base, with 11 bases between. In germline, CDR1 is SGHRS, CDR2 YFSETQ. CDR3 DNA: TGCGCCAGCAGCCCATCGGGACAGAACACTGAAGCTTTCTTT. It encodes CASSPSGQNTEAFF.

Ten or more counts support this clonotype. The chain recombines TRBV20-1 with TRBJ2-5; 12 bases are a match to TRBD2. The V gene end was trimmed by 5 bases and the J gene end by 4 bases; junction bases not matched to a gene: 5. The CDR3 covers 14 residues. Germline-derived CDR1 and CDR2 are DFQATT and SNEGSKA (reference sequence). The CDR3 spells CSALTSGRLETQYF. The CDR3 nucleotides read TGCAGTGCTTTGACTAGCGGGAGACTAGAGACCCAGTACTTC.

This clonotype was counted at least ten times. The rearrangement uses TRBV24-1 and TRBJ2-2; TRBD2 matches 10 bases. V dropped 1 base and J dropped 7; count of bases not matched to a gene: 8. This CDR3 has 17 residues. Germline loops: CDR1 KGHDR, CDR2 SFDVKD. CDR3 residues: CATSDFPSGSLNGELFF. CDR3 coding DNA: TGTGCCACCAGTGATTTTCCTAGCGGGAGTCTGAACGGGGAGCTGTTTTTT.

This chain uses TRBV4-2 with TRBJ1-6; 11 bases align to TRBD1. Trimming cost V 0 bases and J 4 bases; bases outside gene matches: 8. There are 19 residues in the CDR3. Per germline, CDR1 LGHNA and CDR2 YNFKEQ. As DNA, the CDR3 is TGTGCCAGCAGCCAAGATACCTTCGGACAGGGGGCGTATAATTCACCCCTCCACTTT. It yields the protein CASSQDTFGQGAYNSPLHF.

At least ten counts were recorded for this clonotype. The chain is built from TRBV11-2 and TRBJ1-1, with a tentative D call TRBD1 (6 bases). This CDR3 has 19 amino acids. CDR1 and CDR2 from the germline V gene are SGHAT and FQNNGV. V shed 0 bases and J shed 3 bases, with 23 bases lying between them. The CDR3 loop is CASSLDRLPTGSRDTEAFF. Here the CDR3 DNA reads TGTGCCAGCAGCTTAGATCGCCTCCCGACAGGCTCGAGGGACACTGAAGCTTTCTTT.

This clonotype was counted only a few times. The rearrangement uses TRBV5-4 and TRBJ1-2; TRBD1 matches 7 bases. Germline V gene data show CDR1 as SGHNT and CDR2 as YYREEE (reference sequence). V lost 4 bases and J lost 8; bases outside the gene matches: 5. The CDR3 is 12 amino acids. For the CDR3, the DNA is TGTGCCAGCAGCATTGGGACAGCAGGCTACACCTTC. Translated, it gives CASSIGTAGYTF.

This clonotype has a count of ten or more. The J gene is TRBJ2-2, the V gene TRBV28; no clear D. Germline V gene lookup returns CDR1 MDHEN and CDR2 SYDVKM. CDR3 length: 13 amino acids. Trimming took 2 bases from V and 1 from J, leaving 2 bases between them. The CDR3 sequence: CASSLQNTGELFF. DNA for the CDR3: TGTGCCAGCAGTTTACAGAACACCGGGGAGCTGTTTTTT.

V usage is TRBV19 and J usage is TRBJ2-4; perhaps TRBD1 as D (5 bases). The CDR3 runs to 13 residues. V was clipped by 2 bases and J by 7 bases, with 9 bases between them. CDR1 is LNHDA and CDR2 is SQIVND in the germline V gene (reference sequence). This CDR3 is CASSISGSNIQYF. The CDR3 nucleotides are TGTGCCAGTAGTATATCAGGGTCGAACATTCAGTACTTC. The entire variable domain, with the rest obtained from reference TRBV19 and TRBJ2-4, is as follows: DGGITQSPKYLFRKEGQNVTLSCEQNLNHDAMYWYRQDPGQGLRLIYYSQIVNDFQKGDIAEGYSVSREKKESFPLTVTSAQKNPTAFYLCASSISGSNIQYFGAGTRLSVL.

This clonotype was seen many times. The chain joins TRBV11-2 to TRBJ2-7; D is possibly TRBD1 (5 bases). Germline CDR1 and CDR2: SGHAT and FQNNGV. V lost 1 base and J lost 1, with 11 bases in between. The CDR3 totals 15 residues. CDR3: CASSLVLQGSYEQYF. The DNA of the CDR3 is TGTGCCAGCAGCTTAGTACTCCAGGGTTCCTACGAGCAGTACTTC.

The sample holds many counts of this clonotype. This chain connects TRBV15 to TRBJ2-5; no clear D gene. Germline loops: CDR1 LNHNV, CDR2 YYDKDF (reference sequence). The ends were cut back, 4 bases at V and 3 bases at J, with 6 bases in the middle. CDR3 length: 12 residues. CDR3 coding DNA: TGTGCCACCAGCACCCCCGAAGAGACCCAGTACTTC. It yields the protein CATSTPEETQYF. The variable domain in full, completed from reference TRBV15 and TRBJ2-5, reads DAMVIQNPRYQVTQFGKPVTLSCSQTLNHNVMYWYQQKSSQAPKLLFHYYDKDFNNEADTPDNFQSRRPNTSFCFLDIRSPGLGDTAMYLCATSTPEETQYFGPGTRLLVL.

This clonotype was seen at least ten times. The rearrangement joins TRBV11-2 to TRBJ2-7; D ambiguous. The V and J ends lost 2 bases and 6 bases respectively, with 5 bases between them. This CDR3 has 11 amino acids. Germline V gene data show CDR1 as SGHAT and CDR2 as FQNNGV. The CDR3 coding sequence is TGTGCCAGCAGCTTAAAGGCCGAGCAGTACTTC. Its translation: CASSLKAEQYF.

This clonotype has more than one count but fewer than ten. V gene TRBV29-1 combines with J gene TRBJ2-1, with 15 bases aligning to TRBD2. The CDR3 sequence is 17 residues long. The germline V gene encodes CDR1 SQVTM and CDR2 ANQGSEA. The junction had 12 bases not matched to a gene; V was cut back by 7 bases and J by 5 bases. The CDR3 region has the DNA TGCAGCGGCCGGGGACTAGCGGGAGGACCCGAGCACAATGAGCAGTTCTTC. This gives the protein CSGRGLAGGPEHNEQFF.